This TCR beta chain was identified in a study of identifying expanded T cells in peripheral blood. General study findings and limits: Over two and four weeks, about 15 and 18 clones changed, versus more than 1 between replicates.

The CDR3 runs to 13 residues. Trimming pared 2 bases from V and 6 bases from J, leaving 11 bases between. The germline V gene has CDR1 MNHEY and CDR2 SMNVEV (reference sequence). Clones were read by immunoSEQ multiplex PCR, and TCRdb kept only the in-frame ones, dropping some. The repertoire holds over 65,000 clones, with 80% to 90% as singletons. In the case of this clone: Its target is not known.

Sequencing input: blood. The V and J genes are TRBV27 and TRBJ2-7; D unresolved. This TCR was recovered from a person aged 18-70 years in good health. CDR3 DNA sequence: TGTGCCAGCAGTTTAAGGGTTTCGGGCGAGCAGTACTTC. It specifies CASSLRVSGEQYF.